The clone carrying this T cell receptor beta chain has a handful of counts. This record comes from a study of T-cell memory formation after mild COVID-19. It was 5'RACE with constant-segment primers that produced the TCR alpha and TCR beta cDNA libraries, which carried sample barcodes and UMIs. In TCRdb, the 5' RACE reads were re-called with MiXCR into one record per CDR3 protein. This table holds hundreds of thousands of distinct CDR3 sequences, more than 20% found once. Trimming cost V 4 bases and J 8 bases; bases outside gene matches: 8. The CDR3 extends over 16 amino acids. Germline lookup yields CDR1 SGHTA and CDR2 FQGNSA.

The sequence was obtained from an adult woman who had mild COVID-19 (a few samples of this study predate the infection). Cell type and time point are not known. The J gene is TRBJ2-1, the V gene TRBV7-2, with 13 bases lining up with TRBD2. The sample consisted of PBMCs or a T cell subset sorted from them (not recorded which). The CDR3 loop is CASSSRLAGGVDEQFF. The CDR3 coding sequence is TGTGCCAGCAGCTCTAGACTAGCGGGGGGCGTCGATGAGCAGTTCTTC.